This T cell receptor (beta chain) was found in a study of cytomegalovirus exposure and HLA in healthy donors. The germline CDR1 and CDR2 sequences are MNHEY and SVGAGI. V was clipped by 0 bases and J by 11 bases, with 17 bases between them. The CDR3 consists of 15 residues. Notes on the study in general: Most TCRs appeared rarely, but some public TCRs recurred in many donors. In vitro data verified a few CMV-associated chains as specific for CMV antigens. Reportedly, HLA-A and HLA-B alleles of most subjects were accurately predicted from TCR beta.

This clone occurred a few times. Its antigen remains unknown. The primer mix had 60 Vbeta and 13 Jbeta primers. The repertoire was sequenced with immunoSEQ multiplex PCR; TCRdb's copy has only in-frame clones and lacks some. The data show some 200,000 clones, more than 65% seen once. The rearrangement joins TRBV6-5 to TRBJ1-5; a weak D match, TRBD1 (5 bases). The material sequenced was PBMCs. This clonotype was obtained from a girl aged 10-17 years in good health and CMV-seropositive. In DNA, the CDR3 is TGTGCCAGCAGTTACTCAGGGACTCCGGGATCGACCCAGCATTTT. Its translation is CASSYSGTPGSTQHF.